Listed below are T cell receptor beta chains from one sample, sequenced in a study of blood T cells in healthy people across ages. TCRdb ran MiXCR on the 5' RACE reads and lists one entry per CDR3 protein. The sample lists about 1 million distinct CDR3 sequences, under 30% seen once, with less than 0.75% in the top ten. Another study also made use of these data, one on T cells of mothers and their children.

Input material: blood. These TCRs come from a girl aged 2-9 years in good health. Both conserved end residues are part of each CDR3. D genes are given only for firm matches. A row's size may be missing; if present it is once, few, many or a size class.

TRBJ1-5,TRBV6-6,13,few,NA,CASISSRGQPQHF,TGTGCCAGCATCTCAAGCAGGGGTCAGCCCCAGCATTTT
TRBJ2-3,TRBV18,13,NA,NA,CASSPPAVDTQYF,TGTGCCAGCTCACCCCCGGCAGTGGATACGCAGTATTTT
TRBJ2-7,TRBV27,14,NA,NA,CASSLRGTLYEQYF,TGTGCCAGCAGTTTAAGGGGAACCCTCTACGAGCAGTACTTC
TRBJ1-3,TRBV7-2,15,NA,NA,CASTLGGFSGNTIYF,TGTGCCAGCACCTTAGGCGGATTCTCTGGAAACACCATATATTTT
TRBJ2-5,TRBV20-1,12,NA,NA,CSAIGREETQYF,TGCAGTGCTATTGGGAGAGAAGAGACCCAGTACTTC
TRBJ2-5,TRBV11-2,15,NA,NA,CASSRPRGGQETQYF,TGTGCCAGCAGCCGACCCCGAGGGGGCCAAGAGACCCAGTACTTC
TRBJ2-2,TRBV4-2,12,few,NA,CASSQGPGELFF,TGTGCCAGCAGCCAAGGACCCGGGGAGCTGTTTTTT
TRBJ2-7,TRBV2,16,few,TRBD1,CASETKRQGLLNEQYF,TGTGCCAGCGAGACCAAGCGACAGGGGTTACTTAACGAGCAGTACTTC
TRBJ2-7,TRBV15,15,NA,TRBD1,CATSRAGTGGYEQYF,TGTGCCACCAGCAGAGCCGGGACAGGGGGCTACGAGCAGTACTTC
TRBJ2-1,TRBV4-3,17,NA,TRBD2,CASSQDKQAGGSSEQFF,TGCGCCAGCAGCCAAGATAAGCAAGCGGGGGGTTCTAGTGAGCAGTTCTTC